The T cell receptor (beta chain) described here comes from a study of blood T cell repertoires in COVID-19. Study summary: PBMCs, B-cell-depleted T cells, or T cells provided the cDNA or gDNA that made up the material.

The ends were cut back, 2 bases at V and 6 bases at J, with 10 bases in the middle. The CDR3 runs to 14 residues. Looked up from germline, CDR1 is LGHDT and CDR2 is YNNKEL (reference sequence). The sample holds one count of this clone. Data came from immunoSEQ multiplex PCR; TCRdb stores just in-frame clones and leaves some out. In the table there are under 35,000 clones, 90% to 95% of which are singletons. J is TRBJ2-2 and V is TRBV3-1 (or the pseudogene TRBV3-2); TRBD2 might be the D (5 bases). Sequences were obtained from peripheral blood. This receptor was identified in a human donor in a cohort sampled during active COVID-19. Here the CDR3 DNA reads TGTGCCAGCAGCCAACTAACAGCGGCCGGGGAGCTGTTTTTT. It is translated as CASSQLTAAGELFF.